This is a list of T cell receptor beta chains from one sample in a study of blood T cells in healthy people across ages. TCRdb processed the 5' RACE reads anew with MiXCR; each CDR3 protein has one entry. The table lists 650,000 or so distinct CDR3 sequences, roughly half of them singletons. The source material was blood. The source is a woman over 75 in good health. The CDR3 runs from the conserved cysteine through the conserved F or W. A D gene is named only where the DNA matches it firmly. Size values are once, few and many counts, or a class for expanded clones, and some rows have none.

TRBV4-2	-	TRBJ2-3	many	CASSQDEGRGTDTQYF	TGTGCCAGCAGCCAAGATGAAGGACGAGGCACAGATACGCAGTATTTT
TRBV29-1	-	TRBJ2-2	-	CSVHDNTNTGELFF	TGCAGCGTCCATGACAATACGAACACCGGGGAGCTGTTTTTT
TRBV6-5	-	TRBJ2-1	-	CASAGGIYSERFF	TGTGCCAGCGCCGGGGGAATCTACAGTGAGCGGTTCTTC
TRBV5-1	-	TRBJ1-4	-	CASTQGRGRTNEKLFF	TGCGCCAGCACCCAAGGGCGGGGTAGAACTAATGAAAAACTGTTTTTT
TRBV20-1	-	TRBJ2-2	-	CSARDRTPNTGELFF	TGCAGTGCTAGAGATCGGACACCGAACACCGGGGAGCTGTTTTTT
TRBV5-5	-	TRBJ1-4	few	CASSLGLEKLFF	TGTGCCAGCAGCCTGGGACTTGAAAAACTGTTTTTT
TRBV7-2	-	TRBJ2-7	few	CASSLGPTVGSEQYF	TGTGCCAGCAGCTTGGGCCCCACGGTTGGGTCCGAGCAGTACTTC
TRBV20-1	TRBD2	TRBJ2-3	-	CSATVAGGGTDTQYF	TGCAGTGCTACCGTAGCGGGAGGAGGCACAGATACGCAGTATTTT
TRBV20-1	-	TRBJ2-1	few	CSASGPLGVNEQFF	TGCAGTGCTAGCGGGCCTCTAGGGGTCAATGAGCAGTTCTTC
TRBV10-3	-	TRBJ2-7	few	CAIAPASSYEQYF	TGTGCCATCGCTCCCGCGAGCTCCTACGAGCAGTACTTC
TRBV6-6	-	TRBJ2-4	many	CASSSNHRAAKNIQYF	TGTGCCAGCAGTTCCAACCACAGGGCGGCCAAAAACATTCAGTACTTC
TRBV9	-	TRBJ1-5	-	CASSEDSDYSNQPQHF	TGTGCCAGCAGCGAGGACAGTGATTATAGCAATCAGCCCCAGCATTTT
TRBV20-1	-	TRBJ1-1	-	CSARGGRWVGLNTEAFF	TGCAGTGCTAGAGGGGGCCGGTGGGTTGGGTTGAACACTGAAGCTTTCTTT
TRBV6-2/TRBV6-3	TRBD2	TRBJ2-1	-	CASSYGTTSGSDEQFF	TGTGCCAGCAGTTACGGGACGACTAGCGGGAGCGATGAGCAGTTCTTC
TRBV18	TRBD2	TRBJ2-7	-	CASSPPAGGSYEQYF	TGTGCCAGCTCGCCCCCGGCGGGAGGCTCCTACGAGCAGTACTTC
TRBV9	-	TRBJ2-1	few	CASSVGAGRMRSNNEQFF	TGTGCCAGCAGCGTAGGAGCAGGGCGGATGAGGTCTAACAATGAGCAGTTCTTC
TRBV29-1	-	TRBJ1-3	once	CSVLDSSRGNTIYF	TGCAGCGTCCTGGACAGCAGCCGGGGAAACACCATATATTTT
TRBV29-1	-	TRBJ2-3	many	CSVEGADRITDTQYF	TGCAGCGTTGAGGGGGCAGACAGGATCACAGATACGCAGTATTTT
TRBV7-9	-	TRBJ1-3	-	CASRPSRNTIYF	TGTGCCAGCAGACCTAGCCGAAACACCATATATTTT